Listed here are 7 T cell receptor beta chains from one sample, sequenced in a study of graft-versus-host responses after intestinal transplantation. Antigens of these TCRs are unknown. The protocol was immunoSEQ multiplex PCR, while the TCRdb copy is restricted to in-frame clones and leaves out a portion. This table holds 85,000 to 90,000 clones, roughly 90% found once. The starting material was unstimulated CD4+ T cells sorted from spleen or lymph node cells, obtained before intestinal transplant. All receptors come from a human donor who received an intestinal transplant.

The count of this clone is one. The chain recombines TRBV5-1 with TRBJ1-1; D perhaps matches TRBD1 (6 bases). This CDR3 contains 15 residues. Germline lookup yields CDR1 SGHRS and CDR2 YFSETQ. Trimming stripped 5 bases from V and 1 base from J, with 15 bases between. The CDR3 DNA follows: TGCGCCAGCAGGTCAGCTCAGGGGACGAACACTGAAGCTTTCTTT. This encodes CASRSAQGTNTEAFF. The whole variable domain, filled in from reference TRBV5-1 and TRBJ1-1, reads KAGVTQTPRYLIKTRGQQVTLSCSPISGHRSVSWYQQTPGQGLQFLFEYFSETQRNKGNFPGRFSGRQFSNSRSEMNVSTLELGDSALYLCASRSAQGTNTEAFFGQGTRLTVV.

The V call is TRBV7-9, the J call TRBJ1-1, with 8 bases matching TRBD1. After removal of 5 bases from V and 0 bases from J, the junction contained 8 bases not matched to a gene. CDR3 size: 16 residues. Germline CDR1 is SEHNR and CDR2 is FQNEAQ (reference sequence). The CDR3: CASSPLGQGVNTEAFF. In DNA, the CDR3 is TGTGCCAGCAGCCCCCTAGGACAGGGCGTGAACACTGAAGCTTTCTTT.

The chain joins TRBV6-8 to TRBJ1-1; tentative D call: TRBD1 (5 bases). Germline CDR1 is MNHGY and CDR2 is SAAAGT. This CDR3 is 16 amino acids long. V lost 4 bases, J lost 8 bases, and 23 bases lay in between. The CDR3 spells CASSSVWEGRGTEAFF. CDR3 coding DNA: TGTGCCAGCAGTTCGGTTTGGGAGGGGAGGGGCACCGAAGCTTTCTTT.

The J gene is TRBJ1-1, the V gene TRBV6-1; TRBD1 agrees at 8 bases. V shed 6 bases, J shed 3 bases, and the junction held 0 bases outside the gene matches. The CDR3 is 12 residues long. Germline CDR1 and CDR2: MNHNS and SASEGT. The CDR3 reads CASRGQDTEAFF. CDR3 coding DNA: TGTGCCAGCAGGGGACAGGACACTGAAGCTTTCTTT.

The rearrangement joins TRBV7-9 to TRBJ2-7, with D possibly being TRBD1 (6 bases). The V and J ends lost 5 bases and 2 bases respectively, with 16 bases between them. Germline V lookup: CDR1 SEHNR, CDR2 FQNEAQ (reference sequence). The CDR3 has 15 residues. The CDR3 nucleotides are TGTGCCAGCAGCCCCTCCCCAGGGGCAACCTACGAGCAGTACTTC. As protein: CASSPSPGATYEQYF.

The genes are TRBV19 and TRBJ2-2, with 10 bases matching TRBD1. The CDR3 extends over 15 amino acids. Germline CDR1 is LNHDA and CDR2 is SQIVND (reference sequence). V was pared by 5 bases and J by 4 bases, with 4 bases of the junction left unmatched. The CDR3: CASSRQGAVTGELFF. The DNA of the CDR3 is TGTGCCAGTAGTCGACAGGGGGCGGTCACCGGGGAGCTGTTTTTT.

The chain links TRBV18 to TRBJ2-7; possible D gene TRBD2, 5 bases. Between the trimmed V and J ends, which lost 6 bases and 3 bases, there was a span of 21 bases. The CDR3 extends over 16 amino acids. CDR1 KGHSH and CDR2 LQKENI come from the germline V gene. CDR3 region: CASSPPVVASNYEQYF. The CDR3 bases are TGTGCCAGCTCCCCTCCCGTGGTAGCGTCGAACTACGAGCAGTACTTC.